These 21 T cell receptor beta chains were sequenced from one sample in a study of T cell repertoires in cytomegalovirus infection. These TCRs are of unknown antigen specificity. TCRdb fed the reads into MiXCR, producing one record per CDR3 protein. The sample shows fewer than 950,000 distinct CDR3 sequences, around a third of them seen only once. Source: cultured CD8+ T cells from PBMCs, taken from culture after CMV antigen stimulation. These receptor sequences come from a human donor in good health (CMV status not recorded). Some clones in this sample may be carry-over from other donors' samples.

The chain employs TRBV6-1 and TRBJ2-2, with D perhaps given as TRBD1 or TRBD2 (5 bases each). Per the germline V gene, CDR1 is MNHNS and CDR2 is SASEGT. CDR3 length equals 17 residues. Deletions cut 6 bases from V and 0 bases from J, with 17 bases between. CDR3 loop: CASRFFGVGANTGELFF. DNA of the CDR3: TGTGCCAGCAGATTTTTCGGGGTGGGGGCGAACACCGGGGAGCTGTTTTTT.

This clonotype showed up just a few times. The J gene is TRBJ2-5, the V gene TRBV10-3; 10 nucleotides agree with TRBD2. V was pared by 8 bases and J by 3 bases, with 6 bases of the junction left unmatched. There are 14 residues in the CDR3. CDR1 and CDR2 (germline): ENHRY, SYGVKD. The CDR3 DNA follows: TGTGCCATCCGACGCGGACTAGCGGAAGAGACCCAGTACTTC. The encoded protein is CAIRRGLAEETQYF.

This clonotype was recorded many times. The chain employs TRBV12-3 or TRBV12-4 and TRBJ1-3, with no clear D. The CDR3 is 19 amino acids. Trimming removed 2 bases from V and 0 bases from J, with 20 bases in between. CDR3 nucleotides: TGTGCCAGCAGTTTAAGGATACCCGGGTCCACATTCTCTGGAAACACCATATATTTT. Encoded protein: CASSLRIPGSTFSGNTIYF.

This clonotype has at least ten counts. The CDR3 coding sequence is TGTGCCAGCAGCCACCGGGACTTCTCCTACGAGCAGTACTTC. This encodes CASSHRDFSYEQYF. This chain uses TRBV14 with TRBJ2-7; D is perhaps TRBD2 (6 bases). CDR3 length equals 14 residues. Trimming left V 3 bases short and J 0 bases short, with 9 bases between. CDR1 SGHDN and CDR2 FVKESK come from the germline V gene.

The chain links TRBV29-1 to TRBJ2-1; D call uncertain. This CDR3 comprises 13 residues. V gave up 7 bases and J gave up 1 base, with 11 bases separating them. The germline V gene has CDR1 SQVTM and CDR2 ANQGSEA. DNA of the CDR3: TGCAGCGAACAGAAAGGATCCTACAATGAGCAGTTCTTC. Translated: CSEQKGSYNEQFF.

This chain joins TRBV6-1 and TRBJ1-5; D call uncertain. Deletions cut 3 bases from V and 3 bases from J, with 9 bases between. The CDR3 has 14 residues. CDR1 MNHNS and CDR2 SASEGT come from the germline V gene. The CDR3 DNA is TGTGCCAGCAGTGAGTACGAGGACAATCAGCCCCAGCATTTT. It yields the protein CASSEYEDNQPQHF.

This clonotype was recorded a few times. V usage is TRBV7-9 and J usage is TRBJ2-3; TRBD2 matches at 7 bases. Germline assignment: CDR1 SEHNR and CDR2 FQNEAQ (reference sequence). Trimming cost V 2 bases and J 0 bases; bases outside gene matches: 2. CDR3 length: 15 residues. The CDR3 bases are TGTGCCAGCAGCTTAAGCGGGACTAGCACAGATACGCAGTATTTT. This translates into CASSLSGTSTDTQYF.

This clonotype appeared a few times. This chain uses TRBV6-6 with TRBJ2-3, with D tentatively TRBD2 (5 bases). Germline CDR1 and CDR2: MNHNY and SVGAGI (reference sequence). The CDR3 has 13 residues. The V and J ends lost 4 bases and 6 bases respectively, with 11 bases between them. The CDR3 spells CASSSLRGDTQYF. DNA of the CDR3: TGTGCCAGCAGTTCCCTGAGAGGGGATACGCAGTATTTT.

V gene TRBV7-3 combines with J gene TRBJ2-3; D is undetermined. The CDR3 consists of 15 residues. Trimming pared 5 bases from V and 1 base from J, leaving 13 bases between. Germline lookup yields CDR1 SGHTA and CDR2 FQGTGA. The CDR3: CASSPTVRGTDTQYF. In nucleotides, the CDR3 is TGTGCCAGCAGCCCTACGGTTAGGGGCACAGATACGCAGTATTTT.

The J gene is TRBJ1-1, the V gene TRBV28, with TRBD1 identical over 8 bases. Unmatched junction bases numbered 8, after V lost 6 bases and J lost 5 bases. CDR1 is MDHEN, CDR2 SYDVKM, per germline. This CDR3 region has 14 residues. The CDR3 here is CASRVRGLGTEAFF. The CDR3 DNA reads TGTGCCAGCAGAGTCAGGGGGCTGGGGACTGAAGCTTTCTTT. The whole variable domain, filled in from reference TRBV28 and TRBJ1-1, reads DVKVTQSSRYLVKRTGEKVFLECVQDMDHENMFWYRQDPGLGLRLIYFSYDVKMKEKGDIPEGYSVSREKKERFSLILESASTNQTSMYLCASRVRGLGTEAFFGQGTRLTVV.

This clonotype was detected a few times. With a much larger clone just one base away, this may be a read error. V usage is TRBV5-4 and J usage is TRBJ2-1, with D uncertain. This CDR3 spans 13 amino acids. Germline loops: CDR1 SGHNT, CDR2 YYREEE (reference sequence). Between the trimmed V and J ends, which lost 3 bases and 4 bases, there was a span of 8 bases. The CDR3 protein is CASSSEPYNEQFF. Written as DNA, the CDR3 is TGTGCCAGCAGCTCCGAACCTTACAATGAGCAGTTCTTC. Variable domain in full (rest from reference TRBV5-4 and TRBJ2-1): ETGVTQSPTHLIKTRGQQVTLRCSSQSGHNTVSWYQQALGQGPQFIFQYYREEENGRGNFPPRFSGLQFPNYSSELNVNALELDDSALYLCASSSEPYNEQFFGPGTRLTVL.

About this clonotype itself: Possible read error: a much larger clone is one base away. V usage is TRBV7-6 and J usage is TRBJ1-4; no clear D gene. Germline loops: CDR1 SGHVS, CDR2 FNYEAQ. The CDR3 sequence is 14 residues long. CDR3 in DNA: TGTGTCAGCAGCTTAGGGTCCAGCTATGAAAAACTGTTTTTT. Protein product: CVSSLGSSYEKLFF. The complete variable domain, with remaining parts taken from reference TRBV7-6 and TRBJ1-4, reads GAGVSQSPRYKVTKRGQDVALRCDPISGHVSLYWYRQALGQGPEFLTYFNYEAQQDKSGLPNDRFSAERPEGSISTLTIQRTEQRDSAMYRCVSSLGSSYEKLFFGSGTQLSVL.

The chain has TRBV6-6 and TRBJ2-7; D possibly corresponds to TRBD1 (6 bases). The CDR3 totals 13 residues. Germline values: CDR1 MNHNY, CDR2 SVGAGI (reference sequence). V was cut by 11 bases and J by 4 bases, with 18 bases left in between. CDR3 in DNA: TGTGCCGGGTCGGACAGCCCAGGGTACGAGCAGTACTTC. Protein: CAGSDSPGYEQYF.

The genes are TRBV4-2 and TRBJ2-3; TRBD2 matches at 8 bases. J gave up 1 base and V 4 bases, and 10 bases lay outside the gene matches. Germline V gene lookup returns CDR1 LGHNA and CDR2 YNFKEQ. The CDR3 covers 17 residues. CDR3 residues: CASSLPGLVGGTDTQYF. The CDR3 DNA follows: TGTGCCAGCAGCCTTCCGGGACTAGTGGGGGGCACAGATACGCAGTATTTT.

As regards this clonotype: This may stem from a read error, because a much larger clone lies one nucleotide away. This sequence joins TRBV7-4 and TRBJ2-5; D may be TRBD1 (5 bases). Trimming shortened V by 2 bases and J by 2 bases, and 9 bases separated the two germline ends. This CDR3 is 14 amino acids long. Germline V gives CDR1 SGHVT, CDR2 SQSDAQ. In DNA form, the CDR3 reads TGTGCCAGCAGCTTAAATGCAGGGCAAGAGACCCAGTACTTC. It encodes CASSLNAGQETQYF. Using reference TRBV7-4 and TRBJ2-5 for the parts outside the CDR3, the full variable domain is GAGVSQSPRYKVAKRGRDVALRCDSISGHVTLYWYRQTLGQGSEVLTYSQSDAQRDKSGRPSGRFSAERPERSVSTLKIQRTEQGDSAVYLCASSLNAGQETQYFGPGTRLLVL.

V is TRBV24-1 and J is TRBJ2-7; 7 bases are a match to TRBD1. The length of the CDR3 is 16 residues. The germline V gene has CDR1 KGHDR and CDR2 SFDVKD. V dropped 3 bases and J dropped 2; count of bases not matched to a gene: 9. The CDR3 is CATSDPGQIGAYEQYF. In nucleotides, the CDR3 is TGTGCCACCAGTGATCCGGGACAGATTGGAGCCTACGAGCAGTACTTC.

This clonotype was found a few times. This sequence joins TRBV28 and TRBJ2-7; no clear D gene. V dropped 8 bases and J dropped 3 bases, with 11 bases sitting between them. Germline CDR1 is MDHEN and CDR2 is SYDVKM. The CDR3 runs 12 residues. The CDR3 spells CASSGEVYEQYV. Here the CDR3 DNA reads TGTGCCAGCTCTGGGGAAGTCTACGAGCAGTACGTC.

As concerns this clonotype: A much bigger clone sits one base away, suggesting this may be a read error. The rearrangement uses TRBV7-6 and TRBJ2-7, with 10 bases that match TRBD1. The germline gives CDR1 SGHVS, CDR2 FNYEAQ. Trimming took 5 bases from V and 7 from J; bases not matched to a gene: 8. The length of the CDR3 is 14 residues. CDR3: CASSTGTGAGEQYF. The CDR3 DNA is TGTGCCAGCAGCACCGGGACAGGGGCAGGGGAGCAGTACTTC.

This clonotype has a handful of counts. V usage is TRBV6-6 and J usage is TRBJ2-5, with TRBD2 matching over 11 bases. The CDR3 is 18 amino acids. Germline V gene data show CDR1 as MNHNY and CDR2 as SVGAGI (reference sequence). After removal of 0 bases from V and 7 bases from J, the junction contained 13 bases not matched to a gene. The CDR3 coding sequence is TGTGCCAGCAGTTACTCGCCTAGCGGGGGGTTGAATTTTTGGACCCAGTACTTC. Encoded protein: CASSYSPSGGLNFWTQYF.

Many counts were recorded for this clonotype. J is TRBJ2-5 and V is TRBV20-1, with D tentatively TRBD1 or TRBD2 (6 bases each). The CDR3 spans 12 residues. Germline CDR1 reads DFQATT; CDR2 reads SNEGSKA (reference sequence). CDR3 in amino acids: CTINRGLGSQYF. The CDR3 nucleotides are TGCACCATAAACCGGGGGCTAGGGTCCCAGTACTTC.

The rearrangement joins TRBV11-3 to TRBJ2-1; 12 nucleotides line up with TRBD2. Germline CDR1 reads SGHNT; CDR2 reads YENEEA. The J segment lost 10 bases and the V segment lost 2 bases, leaving 3 bases of the junction unmatched. The CDR3 has 14 residues. CDR3 nucleotides: TGTGCCAGCAGCTTAAGAGGACTAGCGGGGGAGCAGTTCTTC. The encoded protein is CASSLRGLAGEQFF.